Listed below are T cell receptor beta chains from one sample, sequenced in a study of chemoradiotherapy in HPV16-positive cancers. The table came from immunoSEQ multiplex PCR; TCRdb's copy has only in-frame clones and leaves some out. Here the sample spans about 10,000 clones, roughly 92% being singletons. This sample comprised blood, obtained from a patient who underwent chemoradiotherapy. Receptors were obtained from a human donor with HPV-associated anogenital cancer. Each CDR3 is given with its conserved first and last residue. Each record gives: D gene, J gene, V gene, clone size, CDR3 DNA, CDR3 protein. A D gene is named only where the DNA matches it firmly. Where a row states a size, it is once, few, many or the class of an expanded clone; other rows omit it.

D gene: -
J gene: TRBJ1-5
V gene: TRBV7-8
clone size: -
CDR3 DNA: TGTGCCAGCAGCCCTGGGGGCCGTCAGCCCCAGCATTTT
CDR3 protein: CASSPGGRQPQHF

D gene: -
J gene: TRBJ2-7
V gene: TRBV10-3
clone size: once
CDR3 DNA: TGTGCCATCAGTGCATCTTCAGGGGACTACGAGCAGTACTTC
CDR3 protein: CAISASSGDYEQYF

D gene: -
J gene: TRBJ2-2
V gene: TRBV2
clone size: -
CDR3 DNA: TGTGCCAGCAGCTCCATAATGGGCGGGGAGCTGTTTTTT
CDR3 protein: CASSSIMGGELFF

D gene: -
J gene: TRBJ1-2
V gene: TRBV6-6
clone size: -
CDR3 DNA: TGTGCCAGCAGTTGGGACAACTATGGCTACACCTTC
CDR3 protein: CASSWDNYGYTF

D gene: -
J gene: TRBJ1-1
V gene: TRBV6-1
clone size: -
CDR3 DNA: TGTGCCAGCCAAACGGGAGCGGAGAGGAACACTGAAGCTTTCTTT
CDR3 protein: CASQTGAERNTEAFF

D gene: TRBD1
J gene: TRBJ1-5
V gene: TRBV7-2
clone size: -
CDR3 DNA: TGTGCCAGCAGCACCCGGACAGGTGACAATCAGCCCCAGCATTTT
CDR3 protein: CASSTRTGDNQPQHF

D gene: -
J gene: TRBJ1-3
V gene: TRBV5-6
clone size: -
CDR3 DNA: TGTGCCAGCAGCTTGGGGCGCCGGCAGGCCTTAAATTTT
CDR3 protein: CASSLGRRQALNF

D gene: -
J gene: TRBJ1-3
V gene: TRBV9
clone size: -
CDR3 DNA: TGTGCCAGCAGCGGAAACACCATATATTTT
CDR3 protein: CASSGNTIYF

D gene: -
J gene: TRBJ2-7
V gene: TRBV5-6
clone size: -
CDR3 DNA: TGTGCCAGCAGCTTAGGGAGAGAGCAGTACTTC
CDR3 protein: CASSLGREQYF

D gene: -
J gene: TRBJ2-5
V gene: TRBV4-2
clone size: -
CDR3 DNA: TGTGCCAGCAGCCAAGATAGGAAAGAGACCCAGTACTTC
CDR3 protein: CASSQDRKETQYF

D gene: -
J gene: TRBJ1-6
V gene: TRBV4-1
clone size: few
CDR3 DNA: TGCGCCAGCAGCCCTATCGGCCGGGGAATTGATTCACCCCTCCACTTT
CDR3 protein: CASSPIGRGIDSPLHF

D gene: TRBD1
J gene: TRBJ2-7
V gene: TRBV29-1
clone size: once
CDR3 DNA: TGCAGCGTTTTGGACAGGGCCCTATTGGGAGAGCAGTACTTC
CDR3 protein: CSVLDRALLGEQYF

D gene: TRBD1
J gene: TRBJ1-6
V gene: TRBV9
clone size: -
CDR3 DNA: TGTGCCAGCAGCGTGCACCGGGACAGGGATTTTTATTCACCCCTCCACTTT
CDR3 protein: CASSVHRDRDFYSPLHF

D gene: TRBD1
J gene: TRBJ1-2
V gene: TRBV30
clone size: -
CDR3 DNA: TGTGCCTGGGACCCGGGACAGACTAACTATGGCTACACCTTC
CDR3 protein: CAWDPGQTNYGYTF

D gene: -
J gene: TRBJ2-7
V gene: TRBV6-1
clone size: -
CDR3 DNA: TGTGCCAGCAGTGTTAGCTACTACGAGCAGTACTTC
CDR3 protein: CASSVSYYEQYF

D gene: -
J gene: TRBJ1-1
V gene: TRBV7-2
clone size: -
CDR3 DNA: TGTGCCAGCAGGTGGGGGACTGAAGCTTTCTTT
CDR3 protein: CASRWGTEAFF

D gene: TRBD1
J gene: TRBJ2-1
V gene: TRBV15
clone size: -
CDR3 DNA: TGTGCCACCAGCAGAGTAGGGCAGGGGGTTGGTAATGAGCAGTTCTTC
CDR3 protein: CATSRVGQGVGNEQFF

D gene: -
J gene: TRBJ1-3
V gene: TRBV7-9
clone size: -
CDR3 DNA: TGTGCCAGCAGCTCCGGCTTTACTGGAAACACCATATATTTT
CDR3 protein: CASSSGFTGNTIYF

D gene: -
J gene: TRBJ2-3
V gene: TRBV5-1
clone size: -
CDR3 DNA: TGCGCCAGCAGCTTTCGCCCCCGGGTCCCTTACAACACAGATACGCAGTATTTT
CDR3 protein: CASSFRPRVPYNTDTQYF

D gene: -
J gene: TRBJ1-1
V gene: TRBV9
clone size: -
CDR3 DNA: TGTGCCAGCAGCGTTAGTCAGAACACTGAAGCTTTCTTT
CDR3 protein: CASSVSQNTEAFF

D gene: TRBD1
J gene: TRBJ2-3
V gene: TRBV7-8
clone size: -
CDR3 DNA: TGTGCCAGCAGCTTATTTTTACGGGACAGGTCCCTTACTACGCAGTATTTT
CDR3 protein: CASSLFLRDRSLTTQYF

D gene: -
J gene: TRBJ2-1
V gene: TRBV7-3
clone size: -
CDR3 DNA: TGTGCCAGCAGCCTCCTCGGAGGTGCGGGGAATAATGAGCAGTTCTTC
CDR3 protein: CASSLLGGAGNNEQFF

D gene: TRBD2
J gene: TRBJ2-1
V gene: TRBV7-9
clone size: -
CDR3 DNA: TGTGCCAGCAGCTCCCTAGCGGGGGACAATGAGCAGTTCTTC
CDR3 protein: CASSSLAGDNEQFF

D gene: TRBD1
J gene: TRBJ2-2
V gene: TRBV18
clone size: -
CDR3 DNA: TGTGCCAGCTCCCCGGGACAGGGGGACACCGGGGAGCTGTTTTTT
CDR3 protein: CASSPGQGDTGELFF

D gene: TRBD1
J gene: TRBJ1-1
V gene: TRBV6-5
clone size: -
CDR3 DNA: TGTGCCAGCAGTCGCGGGACAGGGAACACTGAAGCTTTCTTT
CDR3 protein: CASSRGTGNTEAFF

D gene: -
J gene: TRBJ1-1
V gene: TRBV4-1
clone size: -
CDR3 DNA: TGCGCCAGCAGCCAAGGTCGGCCAGATGGGAACACTGAAGCTTTCTTT
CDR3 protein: CASSQGRPDGNTEAFF

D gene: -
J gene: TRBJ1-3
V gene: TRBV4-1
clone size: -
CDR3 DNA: TGCGCCAGCAGCCAAGAGGGAAGGAGCTCTGGAAACACCATATATTTT
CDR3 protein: CASSQEGRSSGNTIYF

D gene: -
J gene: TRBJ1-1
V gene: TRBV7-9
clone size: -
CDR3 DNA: TGTGCCAGCAGAGCCGGGGGGGTGAACACTGAAGCTTTCTTT
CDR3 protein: CASRAGGVNTEAFF

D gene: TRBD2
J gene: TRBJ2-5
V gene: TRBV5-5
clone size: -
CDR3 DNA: TGTGCCAGCAGCTTGCCAGCGGGAAGCCAAGAGACCCAGTACTTC
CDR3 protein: CASSLPAGSQETQYF

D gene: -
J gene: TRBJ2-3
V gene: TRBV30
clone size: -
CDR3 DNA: TGTGCCTGGAGTGCCCTCACAGATACGCAGTATTTT
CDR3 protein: CAWSALTDTQYF

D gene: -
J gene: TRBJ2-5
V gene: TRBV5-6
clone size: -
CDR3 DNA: TGTGCCAGCAGCTTTGATGATAGAGAGACCCAGTACTTC
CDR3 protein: CASSFDDRETQYF

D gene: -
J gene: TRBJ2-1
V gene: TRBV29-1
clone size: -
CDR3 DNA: TGCAGCGTTGAACGTCTAAACCTTCCCTTCTTC
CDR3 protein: CSVERLNLPFF